A single sample gave rise to the 6 T cell receptor beta chains below, sequenced in a study of blood T cell repertoires in COVID-19. Libraries were prepared by immunoSEQ multiplex PCR; TCRdb keeps only in-frame clonotypes and omits some of them. The table includes 50,000 to 60,000 clones, approximately 90% detected once. The sequenced sample consisted of peripheral blood. The receptors shown here come from a woman aged 80 or older with acute or convalescent COVID-19.

This chain joins TRBV11-2 and TRBJ1-1; D uncertain. V was shortened by 6 bases and J by 3 bases, with 14 bases between the two germline ends. From germline, CDR1 is SGHAT and CDR2 FQNNGV. The length of the CDR3 is 14 residues. The CDR3 DNA sequence: TGTGCCAGCAGTTACTCAAGGGAGTACACTGAAGCTTTCTTT. Translated: CASSYSREYTEAFF.

This sequence joins TRBV6-5 and TRBJ1-4, with 10 bases matching TRBD1. The germline V gene encodes CDR1 MNHEY and CDR2 SVGAGI. J lost 8 bases, V lost 6 bases, and 3 bases had no gene match. The CDR3 runs to 13 residues. CDR3 region: CASRDRGGEKLFF. The CDR3 region has the DNA TGTGCCAGCAGGGACAGGGGGGGAGAAAAACTGTTTTTT.

This chain connects TRBV6-5 to TRBJ1-6; tentative D call: TRBD1 (5 bases). This CDR3 has 15 residues. With 4 bases removed from V and 10 bases from J, the gap between germline ends came to 17 bases. Germline CDR1 MNHEY, CDR2 SVGAGI. The CDR3 bases are TGTGCCAGCAGTTCCGGGCAGGGATTAAGATCACCCCTCCACTTT. This gives the protein CASSSGQGLRSPLHF.

The V call is TRBV7-8, the J call TRBJ2-2; D possibly corresponds to TRBD2 (5 bases). CDR1 and CDR2 from the germline V gene are SGHVS and FQNEAQ. This CDR3 has 16 residues. The V and J ends lost 5 bases and 4 bases respectively, with 17 bases between them. The CDR3 DNA reads TGTGCCAGCAGCCAAGTGGTTGGCCGGGGCACCGGGGAGCTGTTTTTT. Protein sequence: CASSQVVGRGTGELFF.

The rearrangement joins TRBV28 to TRBJ1-2; no definite D call. Trimming cost V 3 bases and J 1 base, with 12 bases left between them. CDR3 length equals 15 residues. Germline loops: CDR1 MDHEN, CDR2 SYDVKM. The DNA of the CDR3 is TGTGCCAGCAGTTTCATACGGGAACATAACTATGGCTACACCTTC. It is translated as CASSFIREHNYGYTF.

J is TRBJ2-3 and V is TRBV4-3; 12 nucleotides align to TRBD2. CDR1 and CDR2 (germline): LGHNA, YSLEER. J lost 1 base, V lost 3 bases, and 5 bases had no gene match. CDR3 size: 17 residues. CDR3 amino acids: CASSHRTSGTRTDTQYF. DNA for the CDR3: TGCGCCAGCAGCCACAGGACTAGCGGGACCCGCACAGATACGCAGTATTTT.